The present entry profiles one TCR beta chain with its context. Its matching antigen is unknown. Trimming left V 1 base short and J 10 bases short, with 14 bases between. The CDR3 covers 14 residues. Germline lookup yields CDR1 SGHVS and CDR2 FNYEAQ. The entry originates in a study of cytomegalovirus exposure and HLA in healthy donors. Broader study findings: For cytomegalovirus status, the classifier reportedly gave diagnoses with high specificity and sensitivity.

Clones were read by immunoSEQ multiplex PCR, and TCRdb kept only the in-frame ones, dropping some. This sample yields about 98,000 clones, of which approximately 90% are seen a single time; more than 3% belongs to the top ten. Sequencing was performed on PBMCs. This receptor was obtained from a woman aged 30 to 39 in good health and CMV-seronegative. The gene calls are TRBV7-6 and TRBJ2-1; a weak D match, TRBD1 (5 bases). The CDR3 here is CASSLDWGSREQFF. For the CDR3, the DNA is TGTGCCAGCAGCTTAGACTGGGGCTCCAGGGAGCAGTTCTTC.